The clone carrying this T cell receptor beta chain was seen more than once but under ten times. What it binds is not known. These data come from a study of cytomegalovirus exposure and HLA in healthy donors. On the study more broadly: Falling in the Caucasian-associated ancestry cluster were about four fifths of approximately 410 genotyped donors. Whole-study findings and limits: For presence/absence analyses, sequencing depth was assumed to be roughly uniform across donors.

Researchers ran the PCR with 60 Vbeta and 13 Jbeta primers. In the original processing: Later work found 80 million or so unique TCR beta chains, with 9.5 million to 11 million shared. TCRdb's copy holds only in-frame clones and misses some; the assay was immunoSEQ multiplex PCR. V, J and clone size are those of that table, while D and trimming were read from the DNA. The sample has 150,000 to 200,000 clones, about 72% seen once; the top ten hold roughly 2.5%. V was cut by 5 bases and J by 4 bases, with 9 bases left in between. This CDR3 is built from 12 residues. From germline, CDR1 is SGHTA and CDR2 FQGNSA. Samples came from healthy bone marrow donors.

This rearrangement joins TRBV7-2 to TRBJ2-7; D remains unclear. This sequence originates from a human donor in good health. Sequencing was performed on PBMCs. The CDR3 spells CASSRNMYEQYF. The CDR3 nucleotides are TGTGCCAGCAGCCGAAACATGTACGAGCAGTACTTC.